The source of this T cell receptor beta chain is a study of T cell changes during pregnancy in multiple sclerosis. Clones were sequenced by immunoSEQ multiplex PCR, and TCRdb holds only the in-frame ones, with some missing. The data hold about 87,000 clones, with over 85% observed a single time. V lost 4 bases, J lost 5 bases, and 5 bases stayed unmatched. The CDR3 has 13 residues. Germline loops: CDR1 SGDLS, CDR2 YYNGEE. The sequenced sample was peripheral blood, obtained in the third trimester of pregnancy. This TCR came from a female donor in good health, enrolled as a control in a pregnancy study. The rearrangement joins TRBV9 to TRBJ1-1, with 7 bases fitting TRBD1. The CDR3 nucleotides are TGTGCCAGCAGCCCGAGGGGGCAGACTGAAGCTTTCTTT. Amino acid sequence: CASSPRGQTEAFF.